The 10 T cell receptor beta chains presented below share a single source sample, sequenced in a study of blood T cell repertoires in COVID-19. Repertoires were generated with immunoSEQ multiplex PCR, while TCRdb's copy carries only in-frame clones and drops some. In the table there are 170,000 or so clones, 80% to 85% of which are singletons. The specimen sequenced was peripheral blood. The receptors stem from an older woman with COVID-19, enrolled during active disease.

The genes are TRBV14 and TRBJ1-6, with TRBD1 identical over 8 bases. The CDR3 length is 15 residues. Germline CDR1 reads SGHDN; CDR2 reads FVKESK. Losses at the gene ends were 4 bases for V and 9 bases for J; bases not matched to a gene: 8. CDR3 DNA sequence: TGTGCCAGCAGCCGACAGACAGGGGACATTTCACCCCTCCACTTT. As protein: CASSRQTGDISPLHF. Full variable domain (outside the CDR3, taken from reference TRBV14 and TRBJ1-6): EAGVTQFPSHSVIEKGQTVTLRCDPISGHDNLYWYRRVMGKEIKFLLHFVKESKQDESGMPNNRFLAERTGGTYSTLKVQPAELEDSGVYFCASSRQTGDISPLHFGNGTRLTVT.

This chain connects TRBV7-3 to TRBJ2-5, with D maybe TRBD1 (6 bases). Germline CDR1 reads SGHTA; CDR2 reads FQGTGA. CDR3 length equals 15 residues. V lost 2 bases to trimming and J lost 2 bases, with 12 bases between them. The CDR3 DNA sequence: TGTGCCAGCAGCTTATTACAGGGTCGACAAGAGACCCAGTACTTC. It yields the protein CASSLLQGRQETQYF.

The genes are TRBV11-3 and TRBJ1-4; D is uncertain. Trimming took off 9 bases at V and 7 bases at J, with 9 bases between the two ends. Germline-derived CDR1 and CDR2 are SGHNT and YENEEA. The CDR3 is 11 residues long. The CDR3 region is CARAGSEKLFF. Written as DNA, the CDR3 is TGTGCCAGGGCGGGGTCTGAAAAACTGTTTTTT.

The chain combines TRBV28 with TRBJ1-1; D call uncertain. V was pared by 2 bases and J by 1 base, with 11 bases between. The CDR3 loop spans 15 amino acids. CDR1 is MDHEN and CDR2 is SYDVKM in the germline V gene. CDR3 nucleotides: TGTGCCAGCAGTTTAGGTATTTACGGGAACACTGAAGCTTTCTTT. Its protein is CASSLGIYGNTEAFF.

This sequence joins TRBV6-2 or TRBV6-3 and TRBJ2-7; 9 bases match TRBD2. The CDR3 is 17 amino acids. J was trimmed by 7 bases and V by 1 base; bases with no gene match: 14. Germline CDR1 and CDR2: MNHEY and SVGEGT. The CDR3 loop is CASSYFLQSGRTGEQYF. The CDR3 DNA reads as TGTGCCAGCAGTTACTTTCTTCAAAGCGGGAGGACGGGGGAGCAGTACTTC.

The J gene is TRBJ2-2, the V gene TRBV30; 9 bases map to TRBD2. With V trimmed by 3 bases and J by 6 bases, 2 bases remained unmatched. The CDR3 contains 13 residues. Germline lookup yields CDR1 GTSNPN and CDR2 SVGIG (reference sequence). In DNA form, the CDR3 reads TGTGCCTGGAGGCGGACTAGCGCCGGGGAGCTGTTTTTT. It yields the protein CAWRRTSAGELFF.

This clone was recorded at least ten times. The chain recombines TRBV9 with TRBJ1-6; D may be TRBD1 (6 bases). CDR3 length: 14 residues. The germline CDR1 and CDR2 sequences are SGDLS and YYNGEE. Trimming took 4 bases from V and 11 from J, leaving 16 bases between them. CDR3 loop: CASSLTTGSTPLHF. The CDR3 coding sequence is TGTGCCAGCAGCCTCACTACAGGGAGCACACCCCTCCACTTT.

This chain connects TRBV19 to TRBJ1-2, with D unclear. CDR1 LNHDA and CDR2 SQIVND come from the germline V gene (reference sequence). The CDR3 is 13 residues long. V was shortened by 5 bases and J by 2 bases, with 9 bases between the two germline ends. This CDR3 reads CASSPEENYGYTF. CDR3 DNA sequence: TGTGCCAGTAGTCCGGAGGAGAACTATGGCTACACCTTC.

This chain joins TRBV5-8 and TRBJ2-4; maybe TRBD2 (6 bases). CDR1 SGHTS and CDR2 YDEGEE come from the germline V gene. The CDR3 spans 16 residues. V was shortened by 4 bases and J by 2 bases, with 16 bases between the two germline ends. The CDR3 spells CASSPWREVTKNIQYF. The DNA of the CDR3 is TGTGCCAGCAGCCCCTGGAGGGAGGTAACCAAAAACATTCAGTACTTC.

The V and J genes are TRBV28 and TRBJ2-7, with D uncertain. CDR3 length: 13 residues. Germline V lookup: CDR1 MDHEN, CDR2 SYDVKM. Between the trimmed V and J ends, which lost 3 bases and 3 bases, there was a span of 9 bases. Here the CDR3 DNA reads TGTGCCAGCAGTTTGTACGGTCACTACGAGCAGTACTTC. Its protein product is CASSLYGHYEQYF.